This record covers a single T cell receptor (beta chain). Its target is not known. These data come from a study of monozygotic twins with inflammatory bowel disease. Study results and limitations: The authors found no support for a single strong IBD-associated signal or clonotype.

UMIs with a 6-nucleotide sample barcode were added by template switching. Nested PCRs (roughly 15 and 9 cycles, two total) were applied to TCRalpha and TCRbeta cDNA. Using the 5' RACE reads, TCRdb records one entry per CDR3 protein without DNA. This sample's table has a few hundred thousand distinct CDR3 sequences. The specimen was blood. The receptor was isolated from a human donor with ulcerative colitis or Crohn's disease, or a healthy co-twin of an affected twin (not recorded which).

CDR3 amino acids: CSVDSGAQSLNTEAFF. The J gene is TRBJ1-1, the V gene TRBV29-1; TCRdb outputs TRBD1, but without DNA this stays unchecked. Germline loops: CDR1 SQVTM, CDR2 ANQGSEA. The CDR3 runs to 16 residues.